The 3 T cell receptor beta chains below come from one sample, sequenced in a study of T cells in Graves' hyperthyroidism and ophthalmopathy (dated by TCRdb to about 2019). The library was produced with multiplex PCR. Sequencing was performed on an Illumina HiSeq 2000. Amplification of TCR beta CDR3 regions was carried out from RNA transcripts. The TCR CDR3 was subjected to a first round of RT-PCR using the HTBI primer set and the Qiagen OneStep RT-PCR kit. The public reads were quality trimmed at Q25 with fastp and then assembled into clones with MiXCR by TCRdb, keeping productive beta chains. Here each entry gathers all rows of one CDR3 protein and keeps the most common genes and DNA. The sample data list more than 300,000 distinct CDR3 sequences, and about 18% of these were observed just once. The biggest ten clones account for 34% of the sample. Input material: blood. These receptor sequences come from a woman aged 25-40 years with Graves' hyperthyroidism that later progressed to Graves' ophthalmopathy.

The chain links TRBV4-1 to TRBJ2-5; D unclear. The V gene's germline CDR1 is MGHRA and CDR2 YSYEKL. The ends were cut back, 0 bases at V and 1 base at J, with 15 bases in the middle. This CDR3 comprises 17 residues. The CDR3 DNA reads TGCGCCAGCAGCCAAGATCGCCTTATCAGCGCCCAAGAGACCCAGTACTTC. Its translation: CASSQDRLISAQETQYF.

J is TRBJ1-2 and V is TRBV30; 9 bases are a match to TRBD1. The germline gives CDR1 GTSNPN, CDR2 SVGIG (reference sequence). CDR3 length: 14 residues. V trimming: 5 bases; J trimming: 4 bases; junction bases outside the gene matches: 8. The CDR3 loop is CAWDKSTGGYGYTF. The CDR3 DNA sequence: TGTGCCTGGGATAAATCGACAGGGGGCTATGGCTACACCTTC.

As for this clonotype: A much larger clonotype is one base distant, so this may be a read error. The genes are TRBV28 and TRBJ2-7, with D maybe TRBD1 (7 bases). Germline values: CDR1 MDHEN, CDR2 SYDVKM. The V and J ends lost 8 bases and 2 bases respectively, with 16 bases between them. The CDR3 length is 14 residues. The CDR3 here is CASGRRDSAYEQYF. The DNA of the CDR3 is TGTGCCAGCGGGCGGCGGGACAGTGCCTACGAGCAGTACTTC.